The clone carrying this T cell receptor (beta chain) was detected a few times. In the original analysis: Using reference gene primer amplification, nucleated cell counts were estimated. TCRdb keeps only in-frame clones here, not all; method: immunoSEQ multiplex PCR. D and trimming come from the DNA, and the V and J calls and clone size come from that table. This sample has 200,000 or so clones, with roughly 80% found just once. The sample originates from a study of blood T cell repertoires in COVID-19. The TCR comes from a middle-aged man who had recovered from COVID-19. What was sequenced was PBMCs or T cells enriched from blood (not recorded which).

The CDR3 protein is CASSQKQGIAGNTIYF. DNA for the CDR3: TGTGCCAGCAGCCAGAAACAGGGGATAGCGGGAAACACCATATATTTT. This chain uses TRBV7-9 with TRBJ1-3, with 7 bases fitting TRBD1. Germline CDR1 reads SEHNR; CDR2 reads FQNEAQ (reference sequence). With 5 bases clipped from V and 4 bases from J, the junction kept 11 bases outside the gene matches. CDR3 length equals 16 residues.